Below are 15 T cell receptor beta chains sequenced from a single sample in a study of blood T cell repertoires in COVID-19. Measured with immunoSEQ multiplex PCR; TCRdb has only the in-frame clones, and not every one. The table has about 140,000 clones, approximately 84% seen once. The sequencing sample was made of peripheral blood. These receptors all stem from a human donor in a cohort sampled during active COVID-19.

This clone appeared a single time. The chain employs TRBV10-2 and TRBJ2-4, with D perhaps TRBD2 (6 bases). The CDR3 consists of 20 residues. Germline V gives CDR1 WSHSY, CDR2 SAAADI. V lost 4 bases and J lost 0, with 25 bases in between. CDR3 coding DNA: TGCGCCAGCAGTGTCTTCCCGGGGACTCTCCAGACCATAGCCAAAAACATTCAGTACTTC. This codes for CASSVFPGTLQTIAKNIQYF.

This clone showed up just once. The rearrangement joins TRBV11-3 to TRBJ2-3; D unclear. Germline loops: CDR1 SGHNT, CDR2 YENEEA. Between the trimmed V and J ends, which lost 1 base and 1 base, there was a span of 6 bases. This CDR3 region has 14 residues. Here the CDR3 reads CASSLVAGTDTQYF. CDR3 in DNA: TGTGCCAGCAGCTTAGTAGCAGGCACAGATACGCAGTATTTT.

This chain uses TRBV19 with TRBJ2-1; 9 positions agree with TRBD1. Germline V lookup: CDR1 LNHDA, CDR2 SQIVND (reference sequence). The CDR3 covers 14 residues. V lost 8 bases, J lost 7 bases, and 9 bases stayed unmatched. CDR3 sequence reads: CASQAGQGVNEQFF. CDR3 sequence (DNA): TGTGCCAGTCAGGCGGGACAGGGAGTAAATGAGCAGTTCTTC.

The chain uses TRBV9 and TRBJ2-7; D unresolved. Germline CDR1 SGDLS, CDR2 YYNGEE. The CDR3 consists of 13 residues. Between the trimmed V and J ends, which lost 2 bases and 6 bases, there was a span of 12 bases. In DNA form, the CDR3 reads TGTGCCAGCAGCGTGCGCAGTTCGGGCGAGCAGTACTTC. Protein sequence: CASSVRSSGEQYF.

The chain has TRBV18 and TRBJ2-7; 8 positions agree with TRBD1. The CDR3 contains 18 residues. Losses at the gene ends were 3 bases for V and 7 bases for J; bases not matched to a gene: 20. The germline CDR1 and CDR2 sequences are KGHSH and LQKENI. The CDR3 DNA is TGTGCCAGCTCACCCCCGATATACCAGGACAGGGCTCTAGGGGAGCAGTACTTC. Protein: CASSPPIYQDRALGEQYF.

This clone was seen a few times. The V call is TRBV7-9, the J call TRBJ1-3; TRBD1 matches 10 bases. The germline gives CDR1 SEHNR, CDR2 FQNEAQ (reference sequence). Trimming removed 6 bases from V and 4 bases from J; junction bases left unmatched: 6. There are 15 residues in the CDR3. The CDR3 protein is CASSEGQGMGNTIYF. The CDR3, as DNA: TGTGCCAGCAGTGAGGGACAGGGGATGGGAAACACCATATATTTT.

The CDR3 region has the DNA TGTGCCGCCCGGACAGGGAAGAAAACTGAAGCTTTCTTT. Protein product: CAARTGKKTEAFF. The chain links TRBV28 to TRBJ1-1, with 8 bases fitting TRBD1. CDR3 size: 13 residues. The germline V gene encodes CDR1 MDHEN and CDR2 SYDVKM. Unmatched junction bases numbered 10, after V lost 11 bases and J lost 5 bases. The full variable domain, rest sourced from reference TRBV28 and TRBJ1-1, is DVKVTQSSRYLVKRTGEKVFLECVQDMDHENMFWYRQDPGLGLRLIYFSYDVKMKEKGDIPEGYSVSREKKERFSLILESASTNQTSMYLCAARTGKKTEAFFGQGTRLTVV.

This clone was detected a few times. This chain joins TRBV28 and TRBJ1-2; 7 positions agree with TRBD1. Germline loops: CDR1 MDHEN, CDR2 SYDVKM. The trim removed 1 base at V and 8 bases at J, leaving 22 bases unmatched. This CDR3 has 19 amino acids. DNA of the CDR3: TGTGCCAGCAGTTTATCCATCTTTGGACGGTCCGACAGGGTACGCGGCTACACCTTC. Translation: CASSLSIFGRSDRVRGYTF.

This sequence joins TRBV18 and TRBJ1-6, with TRBD1 matching over 11 bases. J was trimmed by 10 bases and V by 6 bases; bases with no gene match: 5. CDR1 and CDR2 from the germline V gene are KGHSH and LQKENI. The CDR3 is 14 amino acids. The CDR3 sequence: CASSPDRGQSPLHF. The CDR3 coding sequence is TGTGCCAGCTCCCCGGACAGGGGGCAATCACCCCTCCACTTT.

The genes are TRBV5-1 and TRBJ2-3; 9 bases align to TRBD1. This CDR3 has 15 amino acids. Germline CDR1 and CDR2: SGHRS and YFSETQ. J gave up 5 bases and V 3 bases, and 7 bases lay outside the gene matches. The CDR3 DNA reads TGCGCCAGCAGCTGGGGACAGGGTGGGCGAGATACGCAGTATTTT. It specifies CASSWGQGGRDTQYF.

The V and J genes are TRBV6-5 and TRBJ1-5; a weak D match, TRBD1 (5 bases). Trimming removed 2 bases from V and 5 bases from J, with 13 bases in between. The CDR3 extends over 15 amino acids. Germline values: CDR1 MNHEY, CDR2 SVGAGI. Here the CDR3 DNA reads TGTGCCAGCAGTTACGGGGCGGGACGGGATCAGCCCCAGCATTTT. Its protein product is CASSYGAGRDQPQHF.

This clone came up once. The chain recombines TRBV6-2 or TRBV6-3 with TRBJ2-1; 9 nucleotides align to TRBD2. The length of the CDR3 is 18 residues. From germline, CDR1 is MNHEY and CDR2 SVGEGT. After removal of 2 bases from V and 1 base from J, the junction contained 9 bases not matched to a gene. CDR3 sequence: CASSYVRGGAFSYNEQFF. CDR3 coding DNA: TGTGCCAGCAGTTACGTCCGCGGGGGGGCTTTTTCCTACAATGAGCAGTTCTTC.

This chain connects TRBV5-1 to TRBJ1-3; the D gene is possibly TRBD1 (5 bases). The germline V gene encodes CDR1 SGHRS and CDR2 YFSETQ. V was clipped by 4 bases and J by 0 bases, with 11 bases between them. The length of the CDR3 is 15 residues. In DNA, the CDR3 is TGCGCCAGCAGCGAGGGGACTTACTCTGGAAACACCATATATTTT. It specifies CASSEGTYSGNTIYF.

The rearrangement joins TRBV3-1 (or the pseudogene TRBV3-2) to TRBJ2-6; D is perhaps TRBD1 (5 bases). Germline V CDR1 and CDR2: LGHDT, YNNKEL (reference sequence). The CDR3 consists of 14 residues. The germline V and J ends were trimmed by 4 bases and 1 base, with 5 bases remaining between them. For the CDR3, the DNA is TGTGCCAGCAGCCCAGGGTCTGGGGCCAACGTCCTGACTTTC. Translated: CASSPGSGANVLTF.

This clone was detected once. The V gene is TRBV2, the J gene TRBJ2-7, with 7 nucleotides matching TRBD1. The length of the CDR3 is 16 residues. The V gene's germline CDR1 is SNHLY and CDR2 FYNNEI. The V gene end was trimmed by 0 bases and the J gene end by 3 bases; junction bases not matched to a gene: 8. CDR3 nucleotide sequence: TGTGCCAGCAGTGAAGCGCTTCCGAACAGGGGCTACGAGCAGTACTTC. It specifies CASSEALPNRGYEQYF.